Shown below are 5 T cell receptor beta chains from a single sample sequenced in a study of beta chain features in type 1 diabetes. Every bit of the isolated RNA underwent reverse transcription, so sequencing read expressed TCRB transcripts. Using immunoSEQ multiplex PCR, the repertoire was profiled, and TCRdb retains in-frame clones only, with some absent. This sample has around 250,000 clones; 27% occur once, and the top ten carry under 4.5%. The sequencing sample was made of central memory CD4+ T cells from blood. These receptors originate from a man younger than 40 in good health.

This clone was seen only a few times. The chain links TRBV7-2 to TRBJ2-1; TRBD2 aligns across 10 bases. V lost 5 bases, J lost 7 bases, and 5 bases stayed unmatched. Germline V gives CDR1 SGHTA, CDR2 FQGNSA. CDR3 length equals 14 residues. In nucleotides, the CDR3 is TGTGCCAGCAGCACGGGACTAGCGTCGAATGAGCAGTTCTTC. Translating gives CASSTGLASNEQFF.

The chain carries TRBV10-3 and TRBJ2-5, with TRBD1 as a possible D gene (6 bases). V was shortened by 0 bases and J by 5 bases, with 10 bases between the two germline ends. Germline V gives CDR1 ENHRY, CDR2 SYGVKD. CDR3 length equals 14 residues. In DNA, the CDR3 is TGTGCCATCAGTGAGTCCTGGGGGCCGGAGACCCAGTACTTC. This gives the protein CAISESWGPETQYF.

This clone was picked up a small number of times. The chain carries TRBV7-9 and TRBJ2-1, with TRBD2 matching 8 bases. CDR1 is SEHNR and CDR2 is FQNEAQ in the germline V gene (reference sequence). J gave up 0 bases and V 5 bases, and 9 bases lay outside the gene matches. The CDR3 consists of 17 residues. The CDR3 protein is CASSREGSGSSYNEQFF. CDR3 DNA: TGTGCCAGCAGCCGGGAGGGAAGCGGGAGCTCCTACAATGAGCAGTTCTTC.

In this sample, this clone turned up a few times. The V and J genes are TRBV18 and TRBJ2-5, with D maybe TRBD2 (5 bases). This CDR3 has 15 amino acids. CDR1 and CDR2 from the germline V gene are KGHSH and LQKENI. With 1 base removed from V and 3 bases from J, the gap between germline ends came to 12 bases. In nucleotides, the CDR3 is TGTGCCAGCTCACCACTTGGCGGGTATGAAGAGACCCAGTACTTC. Translation gives CASSPLGGYEETQYF.

This clone showed up just a few times. V and J are TRBV20-1 and TRBJ2-7, with D uncertain. This CDR3 has 11 amino acids. Germline CDR1 DFQATT, CDR2 SNEGSKA (reference sequence). The ends were cut back, 6 bases at V and 1 base at J, with 7 bases in the middle. The CDR3 nucleotides are TGCAGTGCCGAAATATCCTACGAGCAGTACTTC. This gives the protein CSAEISYEQYF.